Below are 21 T cell receptor beta chains sequenced from a single sample in a study of T cells after yellow fever vaccination. Each CDR3 protein gets one entry after TCRdb re-called the 5' RACE reads with MiXCR. The sample lists about 99,000 distinct CDR3 sequences; around 5.8% were seen once. Sequenced here: CD8+ T cells sorted from PBMCs, sampled 10 days after the yellow fever booster vaccination. Receptors originate from a man aged 18 to 30 who received the YFV17D yellow fever vaccine.

This sequence joins TRBV7-6 and TRBJ1-4; D gene ambiguous. Germline assignment: CDR1 SGHVS and CDR2 FNYEAQ. The CDR3 spans 14 residues. V was clipped by 1 base and J by 7 bases, with 10 bases between them. In DNA, the CDR3 is TGTGCCAGCAGCTTAGGGGTCGTGGGTGAAAAACTGTTTTTT. Its translation is CASSLGVVGEKLFF.

This clonotype has at least ten counts. This chain connects TRBV12-3 or TRBV12-4 to TRBJ2-2; D may match TRBD1 or TRBD2 (5 bases each). CDR3 length equals 14 residues. V was shortened by 6 bases and J by 5 bases, with 13 bases between the two germline ends. The CDR3 sequence: CASRGTRRTGELFF. CDR3 nucleotides: TGTGCCAGCAGGGGGACCCGACGGACCGGGGAGCTGTTTTTT.

The genes are TRBV5-1 and TRBJ2-2; 11 bases are a match to TRBD2. There are 18 residues in the CDR3. V shed 1 base, J shed 2 bases, and the junction held 7 bases outside the gene matches. Germline V gives CDR1 SGHRS, CDR2 YFSETQ. DNA for the CDR3: TGCGCCAGCAGCTTGTTGACGGGGACTAGCGGAAACACCGGGGAGCTGTTTTTT. Protein sequence: CASSLLTGTSGNTGELFF.

The V call is TRBV29-1, the J call TRBJ2-5, with 10 bases that match TRBD1. The CDR3 is made up of 13 amino acids. Germline V CDR1 and CDR2: SQVTM, ANQGSEA. Germline trimming cut 6 bases from V and 5 bases from J; bases unmatched to any gene: 6. The CDR3 spells CSVRTGGSETQYF. Here the CDR3 DNA reads TGCAGCGTAAGGACAGGGGGGTCCGAGACCCAGTACTTC.

This clonotype occurred many times. The chain has TRBV7-6 and TRBJ2-7; no firm D call. Trimming stripped 4 bases from V and 3 bases from J, with 13 bases between. This CDR3 is 14 amino acids long. The germline gives CDR1 SGHVS, CDR2 FNYEAQ. This CDR3 reads CASSSTWLDYEQYF. Here the CDR3 DNA reads TGTGCCAGCAGCTCGACCTGGTTAGACTACGAGCAGTACTTC.

The CDR3 DNA sequence: TGTGCCAGCAGTTTTTACGGGGGGCAGGTAGCTTTCTTT. Amino acids: CASSFYGGQVAFF. The chain recombines TRBV27 with TRBJ1-1; tentative D call: TRBD1 (6 bases). V lost 3 bases, J lost 10 bases, and 15 bases lay in between. The germline gives CDR1 MNHEY, CDR2 SMNVEV (reference sequence). The length of the CDR3 is 13 residues.

This clonotype was observed a single time. This chain uses TRBV5-1 with TRBJ2-7, with D perhaps given as TRBD1 or TRBD2 (5 bases each). The CDR3 runs to 15 residues. Trimming removed 4 bases from V and 3 bases from J, with 17 bases in between. The germline V gene has CDR1 SGHRS and CDR2 YFSETQ. The CDR3 spells CASSPRSGSIYEQYF. The CDR3 DNA reads as TGCGCCAGCAGCCCGAGATCAGGGAGTATCTACGAGCAGTACTTC.

Ten or more counts support this clonotype. V usage is TRBV20-1 and J usage is TRBJ2-7; D not certain. The CDR3 has 13 residues. The V end lost 3 bases, the J end lost 7 bases, and 16 bases lay between the germline ends. Germline CDR1 is DFQATT and CDR2 is SNEGSKA (reference sequence). CDR3 sequence reads: CSASTPTWREQYV. CDR3 nucleotide sequence: TGCAGTGCTAGTACTCCTACATGGCGAGAGCAGTACGTC.

V and J are TRBV19 and TRBJ2-1; D perhaps matches TRBD2 (5 bases). The V gene's germline CDR1 is LNHDA and CDR2 SQIVND (reference sequence). The CDR3 sequence is 14 residues long. Trimming left V 5 bases short and J 7 bases short, with 15 bases between. The CDR3 region has the DNA TGTGCCAGTAGTTATCCGGGAATGGAGAATGAGCAGTTCTTC. It translates to CASSYPGMENEQFF.

The sample holds many counts of this clonotype. CDR3 coding DNA: TGTGCCAGCAGCCCCCAGGAAGGAGGACCTGAAGCTTTCTTT. Its protein product is CASSPQEGGPEAFF. V and J are TRBV9 and TRBJ1-1; no clear D gene. Trimming removed 4 bases from V and 6 bases from J, with 16 bases in between. Germline CDR1 and CDR2: SGDLS and YYNGEE. This CDR3 spans 14 amino acids.

This clonotype was detected only a few times. The J gene is TRBJ2-4, the V gene TRBV27; the D is unclear. The CDR3 runs to 13 residues. Germline V gives CDR1 MNHEY, CDR2 SMNVEV (reference sequence). Trimming left V 2 bases short and J 6 bases short, with 8 bases between. In DNA, the CDR3 is TGTGCCAGCAGTTTAGGGCGCAGAAACATTCAGTACTTC. Its protein product is CASSLGRRNIQYF.

The J gene is TRBJ2-5, the V gene TRBV28, with 7 bases that match TRBD2. Germline V CDR1 and CDR2: MDHEN, SYDVKM. This CDR3 is 15 amino acids long. The V segment lost 1 base and the J segment 2 bases; nucleotides outside the gene matches: 4. This chain's CDR3 is CASSLFGGGQETQYF. In nucleotides, the CDR3 is TGTGCCAGCAGTTTATTTGGGGGGGGGCAAGAGACCCAGTACTTC.

In this sample, this clonotype turned up a few times. The chain employs TRBV6-5 and TRBJ2-3; D gene uncertain. The V gene lost 2 bases and the J gene lost 3 bases, with 12 bases spanning the gap. The CDR3 covers 15 residues. CDR1 and CDR2 (germline): MNHEY, SVGAGI. The CDR3 loop reads CASSYGEGLTDTQYF. CDR3 coding DNA: TGTGCCAGCAGTTACGGGGAAGGTTTAACAGATACGCAGTATTTT.

The gene calls are TRBV5-4 and TRBJ2-4; tentatively, D is TRBD1 (6 bases). Germline V lookup: CDR1 SGHNT, CDR2 YYREEE (reference sequence). V gave up 0 bases and J gave up 0 bases, with 13 bases separating them. The CDR3 length is 17 residues. DNA for the CDR3: TGTGCCAGCAGCTTGGTGGGGACAACTATAGCCAAAAACATTCAGTACTTC. Translation: CASSLVGTTIAKNIQYF.

The rearrangement uses TRBV29-1 and TRBJ2-7; D is uncertain. Germline CDR1 and CDR2: SQVTM and ANQGSEA. The CDR3 covers 11 residues. The V and J ends lost 7 bases and 3 bases respectively, with 10 bases between them. The CDR3 loop reads CSARSYYEQYF. For the CDR3, the DNA is TGCAGCGCCCGGTCCTACTACGAGCAGTACTTC.

This clonotype came up a few times. V is TRBV6-5 and J is TRBJ2-2, with D perhaps TRBD1 or TRBD2 (6 bases each). The CDR3 sequence is 16 residues long. The ends were cut back, 5 bases at V and 0 bases at J, with 13 bases in the middle. CDR1 is MNHEY, CDR2 SVGAGI, per germline. DNA for the CDR3: TGTGCCAGCAGTCAGAGGGGGGCAACGAACACCGGGGAGCTGTTTTTT. Translation: CASSQRGATNTGELFF.

This clonotype was found a few times. The chain couples TRBV2 to TRBJ2-1; possibly TRBD2 for D (5 bases). Germline CDR1 and CDR2: SNHLY and FYNNEI. V was trimmed by 0 bases and J by 5 bases, leaving 11 bases between them. The CDR3 runs 15 residues. CDR3 in DNA: TGTGCCAGCAGTGAAGCAGGAGGACTTCACAATGAGCAGTTCTTC. Protein product: CASSEAGGLHNEQFF.

In its sample, this clonotype was seen many times. This sequence joins TRBV14 and TRBJ2-4; maybe TRBD1 (5 bases). Trimming pared 6 bases from V and 6 bases from J, leaving 21 bases between. Germline V gene sequence: CDR1 SGHDN, CDR2 FVKESK. This CDR3 is 16 amino acids long. CDR3 in DNA: TGTGCCAGCAGTCCCGGAGATCAGGGTATATCAAACATTCAGTACTTC. Protein: CASSPGDQGISNIQYF.

J is TRBJ2-1 and V is TRBV7-2; 7 bases agree with TRBD1. Germline assignment: CDR1 SGHTA and CDR2 FQGNSA. CDR3 length: 15 residues. V shed 3 bases and J 4 bases; nucleotides not matched to a gene: 6. The CDR3 sequence is CASSFRGNSYNEQFF. The CDR3 nucleotides read TGTGCCAGCAGCTTCAGGGGGAACTCATACAATGAGCAGTTCTTC.

This clonotype was seen a handful of times. This rearrangement joins TRBV20-1 to TRBJ2-1; D is possibly TRBD1 or TRBD2 (5 bases each). The CDR3 is 14 residues long. Germline V gene sequence: CDR1 DFQATT, CDR2 SNEGSKA (reference sequence). Trimming pared 0 bases from V and 5 bases from J, leaving 11 bases between. CDR3 loop: CSAREPGRNNEQFF. The CDR3 coding sequence is TGCAGTGCTAGAGAACCGGGACGAAACAATGAGCAGTTCTTC.

This clonotype was seen at least ten times. The chain combines TRBV11-2 with TRBJ1-4, with 7 bases identical to TRBD1. This CDR3 contains 15 residues. V trimming: 6 bases; J trimming: 6 bases; junction bases outside the gene matches: 10. Germline V gene data show CDR1 as SGHAT and CDR2 as FQNNGV. The CDR3 loop reads CASSKGTAGYEKLFF. The DNA for the CDR3 is TGTGCCAGCAGTAAGGGGACAGCTGGTTATGAAAAACTGTTTTTT.